This T cell receptor beta chain emerged from a study of cytotoxic CD8 clonotypes in ibrutinib-treated CLL. At the level of the study: Samples averaged approximately 240,000 productive templates and 90,000 to 100,000 productive rearrangements.

TCRdb's copy holds only in-frame clones and misses some; the assay was immunoSEQ multiplex PCR. Altogether about 89,000 clones are present, 60% to 80% being singletons, with the ten largest covering 25% to 40%. V shed 3 bases and J shed 3 bases, with 11 bases lying between them. The CDR3 sequence is 14 residues long. Germline V gene lookup returns CDR1 LNHDA and CDR2 SQIVND (reference sequence). Points on this clone: As yet, its antigen is unknown.

Study outcomes and limitations: Having risen at ibrutinib response, clonality had fallen back toward baseline by progression.

Specimen: PBMCs, collected after 12 months of ibrutinib treatment. The genes are TRBV19 and TRBJ1-1; maybe TRBD1 (5 bases). This sequence originates from a human donor with chronic lymphocytic leukemia. The CDR3 loop reads CASSITWGDTEAFF. The DNA for the CDR3 is TGTGCCAGTAGTATCACCTGGGGGGACACTGAAGCTTTCTTT.